These 17 T cell receptor beta chains originate from one sample sequenced in a study of cytomegalovirus exposure and HLA in healthy donors. The PCR contained 60 Vbeta and 13 Jbeta primers. Assay: immunoSEQ multiplex PCR; the TCRdb copy retains only in-frame clones and omits some. The repertoire holds about 94,000 clones, with 70% to 85% as singletons. The material sequenced was PBMCs. The receptor set was obtained from a human donor in good health.

V is TRBV29-1 and J is TRBJ2-7; 9 nucleotides align to TRBD2. The germline CDR1 and CDR2 sequences are SQVTM and ANQGSEA. The V gene end was trimmed by 6 bases and the J gene end by 0 bases; junction bases not matched to a gene: 3. This CDR3 is built from 13 residues. CDR3 sequence reads: CSVGTSSSYEQYF. CDR3 nucleotide sequence: TGCAGCGTAGGGACTAGCAGCTCCTACGAGCAGTACTTC.

This CDR3 reads CAISAGEFQPQHF. For the CDR3, the DNA is TGTGCCATCAGTGCAGGGGAGTTCCAGCCCCAGCATTTT. The V and J genes are TRBV10-3 and TRBJ1-5, with a weak D call TRBD1 (6 bases). From germline, CDR1 is ENHRY and CDR2 SYGVKD. The CDR3 runs 13 residues. V shed 4 bases and J shed 7 bases, with 11 bases lying between them.

A single count supports this clone. V and J are TRBV7-9 and TRBJ2-7, with 10 positions matching TRBD2. This CDR3 region has 14 residues. The germline CDR1 and CDR2 sequences are SEHNR and FQNEAQ (reference sequence). Trimming cost V 3 bases and J 5 bases; bases outside gene matches: 4. The DNA of the CDR3 is TGTGCCAGCAGCTTGTCTAGCGGGAGTGACGAGCAGTACTTC. Its protein product is CASSLSSGSDEQYF.

V usage is TRBV2 and J usage is TRBJ2-2; 7 bases agree with TRBD2. This CDR3 spans 18 amino acids. Trimming cost V 8 bases and J 3 bases; bases outside gene matches: 18. CDR1 and CDR2 (germline): SNHLY, FYNNEI. CDR3 in DNA: TGTGCCAGCGGAATTCGGAAGGGCGGGAGCCCGCACACCGGGGAGCTGTTTTTT. Translating gives CASGIRKGGSPHTGELFF.

The genes are TRBV7-3 and TRBJ2-1; TRBD2 matches 11 bases. The V gene's germline CDR1 is SGHTA and CDR2 FQGTGA. V was clipped by 2 bases and J by 7 bases; unmatched bases: 7. There are 16 residues in the CDR3. As DNA, the CDR3 is TGTGCCAGCAGCTTAGTGTTAGCGGGGGGGCCGAATGAGCAGTTCTTC. As protein: CASSLVLAGGPNEQFF.

In this sample, this clone turned up a few times. The chain joins TRBV6-5 to TRBJ1-2; weak D call: TRBD1 (6 bases). The CDR3 is made up of 13 amino acids. With 5 bases removed from V and 2 bases from J, the gap between germline ends came to 9 bases. CDR1 MNHEY and CDR2 SVGAGI come from the germline V gene. CDR3 DNA sequence: TGTGCCAGCAGTGCAACAGGGAACTATGGCTACACCTTC. This gives the protein CASSATGNYGYTF.

CDR3: CASSSRGGQPQHF. CDR3 nucleotide sequence: TGTGCCAGCAGCTCCCGGGGGGGTCAGCCCCAGCATTTT. This rearrangement joins TRBV7-2 to TRBJ1-5, with D tentatively TRBD1 (5 bases). Trimming removed 4 bases at V and 6 bases at J, with 10 bases between. The CDR3 consists of 13 residues. CDR1 is SGHTA, CDR2 FQGNSA, per germline.

The V and J genes are TRBV4-2 and TRBJ2-3; a possible D gene is TRBD2 (6 bases). V lost 0 bases and J 5 bases, leaving 15 bases between the germline ends. The CDR3 runs to 16 residues. Looked up from germline, CDR1 is LGHNA and CDR2 is YNFKEQ. The CDR3 loop reads CASSQDLPGTGDTQYF. The CDR3 nucleotides read TGTGCCAGCAGCCAAGATCTACCGGGGACTGGAGATACGCAGTATTTT.

The count of this clone is one. The chain employs TRBV7-2 and TRBJ2-3; 7 positions match TRBD1. Germline loops: CDR1 SGHTA, CDR2 FQGNSA. The CDR3 contains 15 residues. V lost 1 base, J lost 5 bases, and 6 bases stayed unmatched. CDR3 loop: CASSLGPRGKDTQYF. The CDR3 nucleotides read TGTGCCAGCAGCTTAGGCCCCAGGGGGAAAGATACGCAGTATTTT.

This sequence joins TRBV4-2 and TRBJ1-1; TRBD1 matches 12 bases. The CDR3 extends over 18 amino acids. CDR1 and CDR2 (germline): LGHNA, YNFKEQ. Trimming took 1 base from V and 3 from J; bases not matched to a gene: 9. The DNA for the CDR3 is TGTGCCAGCAGCCAAGTGGTCGGGACAGGGGGCGAGGACACTGAAGCTTTCTTT. Amino acids: CASSQVVGTGGEDTEAFF.

This clone came up once. This CDR3 reads CASTSRQGKAGNTIYF. The CDR3 DNA sequence: TGTGCCAGCACCTCAAGACAGGGCAAAGCTGGAAACACCATATATTTT. The chain has TRBV7-2 and TRBJ1-3; 7 bases align to TRBD1. With 7 bases clipped from V and 2 bases from J, the junction kept 11 bases outside the gene matches. Per the germline V gene, CDR1 is SGHTA and CDR2 is FQGNSA. The CDR3 is 16 residues long.

In DNA form, the CDR3 reads TGTGCCAGCAGCCAAGGAGGGACTGTGAATGAGCAGTTCTTC. This codes for CASSQGGTVNEQFF. The chain employs TRBV11-3 and TRBJ2-1, with D tentatively TRBD2 (6 bases). This CDR3 spans 14 amino acids. The germline CDR1 and CDR2 sequences are SGHNT and YENEEA. The V end lost 5 bases, the J end lost 7 bases, and 15 bases lay between the germline ends.

V and J are TRBV18 and TRBJ1-4; D remains ambiguous. The ends were cut back, 3 bases at V and 6 bases at J, with 8 bases in the middle. This CDR3 region has 13 residues. Looked up from germline, CDR1 is KGHSH and CDR2 is LQKENI. This chain's CDR3 is CASSPNRDEKLFF. For the CDR3, the DNA is TGTGCCAGCTCACCGAACCGCGATGAAAAACTGTTTTTT.

The V call is TRBV7-3, the J call TRBJ1-2; D is unclear. V lost 2 bases, J lost 6 bases, and 22 bases lay in between. The CDR3 has 17 residues. Germline loops: CDR1 SGHTA, CDR2 FQGTGA. CDR3 coding DNA: TGTGCCAGCAGCTTATCCGGAGTAGTGCGGGCCTCCGATGGCTACACCTTC. The encoded protein is CASSLSGVVRASDGYTF.

The chain combines TRBV6-1 with TRBJ2-1, with 13 bases lining up with TRBD2. The CDR3 has 19 residues. V lost 2 bases to trimming and J lost 0 bases; unmatched junction nucleotides: 7. CDR1 MNHNS and CDR2 SASEGT come from the germline V gene. The CDR3 bases are TGTGCCAGCAGTGAATCGGGGACTAGCGGGATTTCCTCCTACAATGAGCAGTTCTTC. Protein sequence: CASSESGTSGISSYNEQFF.

This clone is a singleton in its sample. The chain carries TRBV11-2 and TRBJ1-2; the match to TRBD1 covers 8 bases. Unmatched junction bases numbered 7, after V lost 5 bases and J lost 8 bases. The CDR3 has 13 amino acids. From germline, CDR1 is SGHAT and CDR2 FQNNGV. This chain's CDR3 is CASSTHTGGGYTF. Written as DNA, the CDR3 is TGTGCCAGCAGCACGCACACAGGGGGGGGCTACACCTTC.

This chain joins TRBV19 and TRBJ2-3, with 8 bases fitting TRBD2. The CDR3 loop spans 14 amino acids. J was trimmed by 10 bases and V by 4 bases; bases with no gene match: 10. The germline CDR1 and CDR2 sequences are LNHDA and SQIVND (reference sequence). CDR3 sequence: CASSSGGLGNAQYF. The CDR3 nucleotides read TGTGCCAGTAGTAGCGGGGGGCTGGGGAATGCGCAGTATTTT.